This entry concerns a single T cell receptor beta chain. The source of the sample is a study of cytomegalovirus exposure and HLA in healthy donors. A multiplex PCR was run with 60 Vbeta primers and 13 Jbeta primers. The protocol was immunoSEQ multiplex PCR, while the TCRdb copy is restricted to in-frame clones and leaves out a portion. Of about 41,000 clones in the sample, more than 65% are singletons; the top ten hold under 3%. With V trimmed by 4 bases and J by 5 bases, 9 bases remained unmatched. The CDR3 sequence is 15 residues long. The germline gives CDR1 SGHRS, CDR2 YFSETQ. Sequenced: PBMCs. This clonotype originated in a man between 50 and 59 years old in good health and CMV-seronegative. This chain connects TRBV5-1 to TRBJ1-2; 9 bases align to TRBD1. The CDR3 DNA is TGCGCCAGCAGCCTAGGACAGGGGCGTCAATATGGCTACACCTTC. Amino acid sequence: CASSLGQGRQYGYTF.